Below are 9 T cell receptor beta chains sequenced from a single sample in a study of regulatory T cells in long-lasting Graves disease. Time point here: persistent/refractory GD, antithyroid drugs over 5 years with positive TRAb. With RNA extracted from PBMCs as input, the TCR library was made. Construction of TCR beta libraries relied on iRepertoire HTBI primers and on Arm-PCR targeting CDR3 regions. MiXCR, run by TCRdb on the multiplex PCR reads, gives a single entry per CDR3 protein. The sample contains approximately 350,000 distinct CDR3 sequences, approximately 23% of which appear only once. This specimen consisted of peripheral blood mononuclear cells (PBMCs), obtained when the disease was refractory, from a patient treated with antithyroid drugs. These receptors originate from a woman aged 40 to 50 with Graves disease.

This clonotype came up a few times. This chain joins TRBV12-3 or TRBV12-4 and TRBJ2-1; tentative D call: TRBD2 (5 bases). This CDR3 has 14 residues. Trimming cost V 7 bases and J 0 bases, with 10 bases left between them. In DNA form, the CDR3 reads TGTGCCAGCACCCAGCGGCTCTCCTACAATGAGCAGTTCTTC. Protein sequence: CASTQRLSYNEQFF.

A remark on this clonotype: A much bigger clone sits one base away, suggesting this may be a read error. The chain couples TRBV29-1 to TRBJ1-1; D not resolved. The CDR3 length is 11 residues. The ends were cut back, 4 bases at V and 6 bases at J, with 9 bases in the middle. Germline CDR1 is SQVTM and CDR2 is ANQGSEA. CDR3 sequence: CSVGWKAEAFF. For the CDR3, the DNA is TGCAGCGTTGGTTGGAAGGCTGAAGCTTTCTTT.

In its sample, this clonotype was seen many times. CDR3 in amino acids: CASSFMGYGYTF. CDR3 DNA: TGTGCCAGCAGTTTTATGGGGTATGGCTACACCTTC. The chain links TRBV28 to TRBJ1-2; D is unclear. Germline V CDR1 and CDR2: MDHEN, SYDVKM. The CDR3 consists of 12 residues. V was cut by 3 bases and J by 5 bases, with 7 bases left in between.

Points on this clonotype: A much larger clone differs by one base, so this may be a read error. The chain uses TRBV2 and TRBJ1-5, with D perhaps matching TRBD1 (6 bases). CDR1 is SNHLY, CDR2 FYNNEI, per germline. The CDR3 extends over 17 amino acids. V gave up 5 bases and J gave up 4 bases, with 21 bases separating them. Here the CDR3 DNA reads TGTGCCAGCAGTTCCCCAACGATCACACAGGGTAATCAGCCCCAGCATTTT. It is translated as CASSSPTITQGNQPQHF. The whole variable domain, filled in from reference TRBV2 and TRBJ1-5, reads EPEVTQTPSHQVTQMGQEVILRCVPISNHLYFYWYRQILGQKVEFLVSFYNNEISEKSEIFDDQFSVERPDGSNFTLKIRSTKLEDSAMYFCASSSPTITQGNQPQHFGDGTRLSIL.

This clonotype was detected ten times or more. As DNA, the CDR3 is TGTGCCAGCAGTGCTCGGAACACCGGGGAGCTGTTTTTT. Its translation: CASSARNTGELFF. The chain recombines TRBV13 with TRBJ2-2; no definite D call. Germline-derived CDR1 and CDR2 are PRHDT and FYEKMQ (reference sequence). The CDR3 totals 13 residues. The V end was cut by 6 bases, the J end by 1 base, with 6 bases between.

The chain is built from TRBV7-8 and TRBJ2-2; D is possibly TRBD2 (6 bases). Germline lookup yields CDR1 SGHVS and CDR2 FQNEAQ. The CDR3 is made up of 18 amino acids. Trimming cost V 2 bases and J 1 base, with 17 bases left between them. The CDR3 nucleotides read TGTGCCAGCAGCTTAAGGATGGGGGGTATAAGGAACACCGGGGAGCTGTTTTTT. Amino acid sequence: CASSLRMGGIRNTGELFF.

The table lists this clonotype with a count of one. The V and J genes are TRBV7-9 and TRBJ2-7; D tentatively fits TRBD1 or TRBD2 (5 bases each). CDR3 length: 15 residues. In germline, CDR1 is SEHNR, CDR2 FQNEAQ (reference sequence). The germline V and J ends were trimmed by 5 bases and 5 bases, with 19 bases remaining between them. This CDR3 reads CASSPHPVRGDEQYF. The CDR3 DNA follows: TGTGCCAGCAGCCCGCACCCCGTGAGGGGCGACGAGCAGTACTTC.

This clonotype was observed many times. CDR3 sequence (DNA): TGTGCCAGCAGCTACGGGACAGGAGATAATTCACCCCTCCACTTT. It translates to CASSYGTGDNSPLHF. This chain links TRBV7-9 with TRBJ1-6, with 8 bases fitting TRBD1. J lost 5 bases, V lost 4 bases, and 4 bases had no gene match. The CDR3 has 15 residues. CDR1 is SEHNR, CDR2 FQNEAQ, per germline (reference sequence).

This clonotype appeared many times. The V gene is TRBV28, the J gene TRBJ1-5; weak D call: TRBD1 (5 bases). Trimming cost V 3 bases and J 6 bases, with 15 bases left between them. The CDR3 contains 15 residues. From germline, CDR1 is MDHEN and CDR2 SYDVKM. The CDR3 nucleotides are TGTGCCAGCAGTTTTGGTCAGGGAGGGATTCAGCCCCAGCATTTT. Protein product: CASSFGQGGIQPQHF.